The present T cell receptor beta chain was sequenced within a study of tumor-infiltrating lymphocytes in primary liver carcinoma. Study-wide context: Patients, male and female, were 30 to 69 years old.

Reverse transcription of roughly 470 ng total RNA with a constant-region primer produced TCR beta cDNA. Construction of TCR beta libraries relied on three successive nested multiplex PCR rounds employing slightly modified ARM-PCR. TRBV1-TRBV30 forward primers paired with a C-beta reverse primer drove the first two PCR rounds, about 10 cycles each. A single record per CDR3 protein comes from TCRdb applying MiXCR to the multiplex PCR reads. The sample yields about 130,000 distinct CDR3 sequences, 64% seen once. Study observations and caveats: The study found a significantly higher top-250-clone fraction in tumors than in blood (p = 0.039). All five tumor regions shared only about 8-24% of top clones. Among the pair types, tumor region pairs showed more overlap than tumor-adjacent and tumor-blood pairs.

Co-extracting RNA and DNA was done with about 18-33 mg of unsorted bulk tissue as input. This CDR3 has 16 residues. CDR1 is SQVTM and CDR2 is ANQGSEA in the germline V gene. About this clonotype: Its target is not known. The germline gene is not matched at one end of the junction; a read error may be the cause.

The receptor comes from an older woman with primary liver carcinoma and hepatitis B virus infection. Sequenced material: liver tumor tissue from sampling region 3. Indicated subset: tumor region T3, left-lateral pole. The V and J genes are TRBV29-1 and TRBJ2-1, with TRBD1 matching over 12 bases. The DNA for the CDR3 is TGTAGAGCCCCGGGACAGGGGGCCGGAATCACAAAAGGGCAGTTCTTC. It encodes CRAPGQGAGITKGQFF.